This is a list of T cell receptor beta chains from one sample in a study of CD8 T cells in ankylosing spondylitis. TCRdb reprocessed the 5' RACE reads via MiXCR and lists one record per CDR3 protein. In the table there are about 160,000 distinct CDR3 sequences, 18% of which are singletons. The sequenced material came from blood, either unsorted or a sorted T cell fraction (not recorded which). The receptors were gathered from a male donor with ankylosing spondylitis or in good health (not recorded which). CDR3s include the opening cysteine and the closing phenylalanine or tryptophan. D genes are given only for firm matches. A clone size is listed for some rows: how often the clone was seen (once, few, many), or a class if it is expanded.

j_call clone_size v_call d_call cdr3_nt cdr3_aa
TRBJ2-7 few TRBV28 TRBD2 TGTGCCAGCAGTCTACCCCGGGGTAGCGGGAGTAACGAGCAGTACTTC CASSLPRGSGSNEQYF
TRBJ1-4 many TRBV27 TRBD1 TGTGCCAGCAGTCCACAGGGGAGGGCAAATGAAAAACTGTTTTTT CASSPQGRANEKLFF
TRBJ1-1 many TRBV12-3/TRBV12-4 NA TGTGCCAGCAGTCTGGGTGCAGTGAACACTGAAGCTTTCTTT CASSLGAVNTEAFF
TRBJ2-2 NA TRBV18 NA TGTGCCAGCTCACCGTCTCGAACTTCGCGAGACACCGGGGAGCTGTTTTTT CASSPSRTSRDTGELFF
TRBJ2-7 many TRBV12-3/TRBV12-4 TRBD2 TGTGCCAGCAAACGGACTAGCGGGAGCTCCTACGAGCAGTACTTC CASKRTSGSSYEQYF
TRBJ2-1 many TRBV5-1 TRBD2 TGCGCCAGCAGCTTAGGGACTAGCGGGATCTTTGGCGTGCAGTTCTTC CASSLGTSGIFGVQFF
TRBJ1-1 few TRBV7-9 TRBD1 TGTGCCAGCAGCTTAGCCGGGACAGCGAACACTGAAGCTTTCTTT CASSLAGTANTEAFF
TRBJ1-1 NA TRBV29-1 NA TGCAGCGTTGGACAGGCAGGGCATGAAGCTTTCTTT CSVGQAGHEAFF
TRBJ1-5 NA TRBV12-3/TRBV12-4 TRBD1 TGTGCCAGCAGTTTAGCCAGAACAGGGGCCCAGCATTTT CASSLARTGAQHF
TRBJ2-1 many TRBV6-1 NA TGTGCCAGTCGTGTCTGGATCTACAATGAGCAGTTCTTC CASRVWIYNEQFF
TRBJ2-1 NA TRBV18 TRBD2 TGTGCCAGCTCACCACCCCTAGCGGGAGCGGTTGAGCAGTTCTTC CASSPPLAGAVEQFF
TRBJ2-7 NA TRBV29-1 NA TGCAGCGTTGAACGCGGGGACGAGCAGTACTTC CSVERGDEQYF
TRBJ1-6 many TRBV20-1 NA TGCAGTGCTAGACGGGATTCACCCCTCCACTTT CSARRDSPLHF
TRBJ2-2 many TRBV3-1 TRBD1 TGTGCCAGCAGCCCAGACAGGGGGATGACCGGGGAGCTGTTTTTT CASSPDRGMTGELFF
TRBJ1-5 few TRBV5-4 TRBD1 TGTGCCAGCAGCTCACAGGGGGCTTTTGATCAGCCCCAGCATTTT CASSSQGAFDQPQHF
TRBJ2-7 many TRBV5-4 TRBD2 TGTGCCAGCAGCTCCGCCTCCAGGCGGGAGTTGGGGGAGCAGTACTTC CASSSASRRELGEQYF
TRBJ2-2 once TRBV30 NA TGTGCCTGGAGTGTACCCGGGCAGTTAACCACCGGGGAGCTGTTTTTT CAWSVPGQLTTGELFF
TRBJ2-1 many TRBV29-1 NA TGCAGCGTTGAAGATCCCCTACAGGGCGGTGAGCAGTTCTTC CSVEDPLQGGEQFF
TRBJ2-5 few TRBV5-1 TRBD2 TGCGCCAGCAGCTCCTCCCACGGACTAGTGGGGTACTTC CASSSSHGLVGYF
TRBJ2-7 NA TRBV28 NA TGTGCCTCAAGGGACAACAACTACGAGCAGTACTTC CASRDNNYEQYF
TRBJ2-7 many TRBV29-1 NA TGCAGCGCCACTGCGCAGGGTAGGTCCTACGAGCAGTACTTC CSATAQGRSYEQYF
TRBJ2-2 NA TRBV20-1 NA TGCAGTGCTAGAACAGGGCGGAACACCGGGGAGCTGTTTTTT CSARTGRNTGELFF
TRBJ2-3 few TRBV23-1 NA TGCGCCAGCAGTCAAAAGGACTGGTACTCAGATACGCAGTATTTT CASSQKDWYSDTQYF
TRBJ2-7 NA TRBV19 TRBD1 TGTGCCAGTAGTCCGCGACAGGGGGAGTTCGAGCAGTACTTC CASSPRQGEFEQYF
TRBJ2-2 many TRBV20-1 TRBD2 TGCAGTGCTAGATCCTCTAGCGGGAGGTCTTATAGGGAGCTGTTTTTT CSARSSSGRSYRELFF
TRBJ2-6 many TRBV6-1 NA TGTGCCAGCATCGAATCACCGGCCGCCCCTGGGGCCAACGTCCTGACTTTC CASIESPAAPGANVLTF
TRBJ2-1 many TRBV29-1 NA TGCAGCGCAATCCTAAGGGGACACAATGAGCAGTTCTTC CSAILRGHNEQFF
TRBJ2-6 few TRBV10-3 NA TGTGCCATCAGTGAGAATCAGGGCACTGGGGCCAACGTCCTGACTTTC CAISENQGTGANVLTF
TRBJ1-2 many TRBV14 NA TGTGCCAGCAGCCAGGGACAAAACTATGGCTACACCTTC CASSQGQNYGYTF
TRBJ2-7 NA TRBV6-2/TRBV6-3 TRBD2 TGTGCCAGCAGCCCCAGCCGGACTAGCGGGAGTTTGTACGAGCAGTACTTC CASSPSRTSGSLYEQYF
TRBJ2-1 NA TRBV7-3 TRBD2 TGTGCCAGCAGCCTCTTAGCGGGAGGGTGGAATGAGCAGTTCTTC CASSLLAGGWNEQFF
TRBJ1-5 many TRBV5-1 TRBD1 TGCGCCAGCAGCTTGGATGCAGGGGGCACTCAGCCCCAGCATTTT CASSLDAGGTQPQHF
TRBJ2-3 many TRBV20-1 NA TGCAGTGCTAGAGATCTTACGGCTAGCACAGATACGCAGTATTTT CSARDLTASTDTQYF
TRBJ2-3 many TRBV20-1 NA TGCAGTGTTAACTGGCGGGGAGGCACAGATACGCAGTATTTT CSVNWRGGTDTQYF
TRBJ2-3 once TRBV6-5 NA TGTGCCAACAGTTACTCGACTCTAGTGGCAGATACGCAGTATTTT CANSYSTLVADTQYF
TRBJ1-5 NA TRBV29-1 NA TGCAGCGTCGCGACAGCCTATAGCAATCAGCCCCAGCATTTT CSVATAYSNQPQHF
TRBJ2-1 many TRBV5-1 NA TGCGCCAGCAGCTTGGCGGTGGGGGGCTACAATGAGCAGTTCTTC CASSLAVGGYNEQFF
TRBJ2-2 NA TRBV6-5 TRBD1 TGTGCCAGCAGTTGGACAGGGACCGGGGAGCTGTTTTTT CASSWTGTGELFF
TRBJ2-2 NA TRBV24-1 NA TGTGCCACCAGTGATCCCCGGACAGAGAACACCGGGGAGCTGTTTTTT CATSDPRTENTGELFF
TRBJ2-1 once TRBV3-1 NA TGTGCCAGCAGCCAGCAACTTACAGCCGACAATGAGCAGTTCTTC CASSQQLTADNEQFF
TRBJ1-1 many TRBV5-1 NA TGCGCCAGCAGCTTGGCCCCTGCCGAAAGTGGTCGCGCTTTCTTT CASSLAPAESGRAFF
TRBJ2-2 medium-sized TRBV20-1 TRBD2 TGCAGTGCTAGAGATCTTACTAGCGGGGGGAACACCGGGGAGCTGTTTTTT CSARDLTSGGNTGELFF
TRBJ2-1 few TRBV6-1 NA TGTGCCAGCAGTGAAAGTGTGGGTTCTTTTGGGTATGAGCAGTTCTTC CASSESVGSFGYEQFF
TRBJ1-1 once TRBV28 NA TGTGCCAGCAGTTTAAGCGGACGGATGAACACTGAAGCTTTCTTT CASSLSGRMNTEAFF
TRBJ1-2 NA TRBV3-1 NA TGTGCCAGCAGCCACACAGCCAACTATGGCTACACCTTC CASSHTANYGYTF
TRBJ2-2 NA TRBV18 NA TGTGCCAGCTCACCAACCGCAAACACCGGGGAGCTGTTTTTT CASSPTANTGELFF
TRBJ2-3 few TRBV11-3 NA TGTGCCAGCAGCTCGACGGGCCGCAATACGCAGTATTTT CASSSTGRNTQYF
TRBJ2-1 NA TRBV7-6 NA TGTGCCAGCAGCTCCACAGTGTACAATGAGCAGTTCTTC CASSSTVYNEQFF
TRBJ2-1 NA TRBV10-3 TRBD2 TGTGCCATCAAGCGGGACCCCTCCTACAATGAGCAGTTCTTC CAIKRDPSYNEQFF
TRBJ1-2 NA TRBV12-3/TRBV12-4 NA TGTGCCAGCTCGACCGGGACACAATCTGGCTACACCTTC CASSTGTQSGYTF
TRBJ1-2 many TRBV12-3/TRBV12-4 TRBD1 TGTGCCTTGGGACAGGGTCCAATTGGCTACACCTTC CALGQGPIGYTF
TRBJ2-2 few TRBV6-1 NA TGTGCCAGCAGCGCAAGCGGGACAGCCAACACCGGGGAGCTGTTTTTT CASSASGTANTGELFF
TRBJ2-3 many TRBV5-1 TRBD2 TGCGCCAGCAGTACCGAAGCGGGAGGGTTGGCAGATACGCAGTATTTT CASSTEAGGLADTQYF
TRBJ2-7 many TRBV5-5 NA TGTGCCAGCAGCCCCCCCGCCGGGGGGCCCCACGAGCAGTACTTC CASSPPAGGPHEQYF
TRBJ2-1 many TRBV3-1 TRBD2 TGTGCCAGCAGCTTTCCCGGGACTAGCGGGTACAATGAGCAGTTCTTC CASSFPGTSGYNEQFF